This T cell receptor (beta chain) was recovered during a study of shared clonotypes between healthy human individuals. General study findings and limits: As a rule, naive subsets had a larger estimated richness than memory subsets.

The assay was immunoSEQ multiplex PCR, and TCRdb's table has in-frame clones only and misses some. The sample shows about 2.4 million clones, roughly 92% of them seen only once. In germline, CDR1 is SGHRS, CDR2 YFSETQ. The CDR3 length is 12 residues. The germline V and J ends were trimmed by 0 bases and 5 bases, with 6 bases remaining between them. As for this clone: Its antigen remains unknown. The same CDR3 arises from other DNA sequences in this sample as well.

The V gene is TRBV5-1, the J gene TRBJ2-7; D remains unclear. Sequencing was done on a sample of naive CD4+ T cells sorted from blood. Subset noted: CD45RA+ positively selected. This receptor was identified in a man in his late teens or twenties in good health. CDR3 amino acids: CASSLGWDEQYF. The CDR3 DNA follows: TGCGCCAGCAGCTTGGGGTGGGACGAGCAGTACTTC.